This record concerns one T cell receptor beta chain sequence. The authors carried out high-throughput sequencing of TCR beta. They applied it to CD8+ and CD4+ T cells obtained from blood. The TEMRA cells underwent FACS enrichment, while the CD8+ and CD4+ T cells underwent negative isolation. This entry comes from a study of CD8 T cells in Susac syndrome. The authors reverse transcribed about 0.5 to 1 ug RNA with random hexamers. It was immunoSEQ multiplex PCR that amplified TCR beta CDR3 across 54 Vbeta and 13 Jbeta. TCRdb re-analysed the immunoSEQ multiplex PCR reads in MiXCR, keeping a single row per CDR3 protein. This table holds 350,000 to 550,000 distinct CDR3 sequences, approximately 89% found once. Trimming left V 5 bases short and J 4 bases short, with 18 bases between. This CDR3 is built from 15 residues. The germline gives CDR1 SEHNR, CDR2 FQNEAQ (reference sequence).

The sample comprised CD8+ T cells from PBMCs. The chain is built from TRBV7-9 and TRBJ2-7; TRBD1 is a possible D gene (6 bases). The sequence was obtained from a human donor with multiple sclerosis. In DNA, the CDR3 is TGTGCCAGCAGCCCCGCGACCCCCCAGGGGTACGAGCAGTACTTC. Residues: CASSPATPQGYEQYF.